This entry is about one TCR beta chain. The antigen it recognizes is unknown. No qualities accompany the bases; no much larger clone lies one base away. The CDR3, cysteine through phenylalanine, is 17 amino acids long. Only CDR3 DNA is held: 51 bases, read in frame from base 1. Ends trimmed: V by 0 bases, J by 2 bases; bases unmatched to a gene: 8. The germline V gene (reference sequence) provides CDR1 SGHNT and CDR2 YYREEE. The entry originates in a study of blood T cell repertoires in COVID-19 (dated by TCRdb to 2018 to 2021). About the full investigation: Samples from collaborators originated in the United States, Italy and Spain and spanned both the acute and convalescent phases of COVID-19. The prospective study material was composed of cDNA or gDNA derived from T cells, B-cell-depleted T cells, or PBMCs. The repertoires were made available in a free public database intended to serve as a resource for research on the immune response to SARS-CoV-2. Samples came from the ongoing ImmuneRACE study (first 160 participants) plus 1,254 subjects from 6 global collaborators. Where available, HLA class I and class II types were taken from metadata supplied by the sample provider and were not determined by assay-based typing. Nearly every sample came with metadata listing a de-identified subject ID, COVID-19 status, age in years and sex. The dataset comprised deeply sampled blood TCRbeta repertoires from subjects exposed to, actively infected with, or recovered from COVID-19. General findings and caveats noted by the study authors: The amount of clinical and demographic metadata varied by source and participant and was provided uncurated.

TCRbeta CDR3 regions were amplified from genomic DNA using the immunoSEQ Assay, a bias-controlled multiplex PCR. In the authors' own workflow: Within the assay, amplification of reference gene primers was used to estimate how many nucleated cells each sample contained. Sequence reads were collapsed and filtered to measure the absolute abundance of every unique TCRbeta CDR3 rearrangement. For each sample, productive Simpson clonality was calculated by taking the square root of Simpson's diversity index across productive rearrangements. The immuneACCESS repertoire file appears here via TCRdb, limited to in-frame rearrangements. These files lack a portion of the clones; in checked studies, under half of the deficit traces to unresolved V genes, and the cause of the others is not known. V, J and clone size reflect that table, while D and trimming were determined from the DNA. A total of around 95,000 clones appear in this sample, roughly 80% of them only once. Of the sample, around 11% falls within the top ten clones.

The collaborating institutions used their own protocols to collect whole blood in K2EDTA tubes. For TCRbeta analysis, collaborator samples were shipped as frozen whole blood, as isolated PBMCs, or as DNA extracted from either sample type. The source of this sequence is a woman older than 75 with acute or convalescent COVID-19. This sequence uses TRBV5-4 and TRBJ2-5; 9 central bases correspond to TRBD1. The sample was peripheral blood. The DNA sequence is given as TGTGCCAGCAGCTTGGCGGTGGGACAGGGAGGGCAAGAGACCCAGTACTTC. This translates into CASSLAVGQGGQETQYF.